The 27 T cell receptor beta chains listed next were all sequenced from one sample in a study of T cell responses to AZD1222 COVID-19 vaccine. Some clones are missing from TCRdb's copy, which holds only in-frame ones; the method was immunoSEQ multiplex PCR. Of over 100,000 clones in the sample, around nine tenths are singletons; the top ten hold approximately 12%. Specimen: peripheral blood, collected on day 0 of AZD1222 vaccination. These receptors all stem from an adult in good health.

The V call is TRBV7-9, the J call TRBJ1-4, with TRBD1 as a possible D gene (5 bases). Germline lookup yields CDR1 SEHNR and CDR2 FQNEAQ (reference sequence). CDR3 length equals 14 residues. The ends were cut back, 3 bases at V and 8 bases at J, with 13 bases in the middle. The DNA of the CDR3 is TGTGCCAGCAGCTTTCGGGGCCAAGGAGAAAAACTGTTTTTT. Protein: CASSFRGQGEKLFF.

V and J are TRBV21-1 and TRBJ2-1; the table assigns TRBD2, which was not confirmed against the DNA. TRBV21-1 counts as a pseudogene. This CDR3 is built from 16 residues. The CDR3 DNA follows: TGTGCCAGCAGCAATCACCCTAGCGGGAGTAACAATGAGCAGTTCTTC. This encodes CASSNHPSGSNNEQFF.

Here the CDR3 reads CASSQSGTGYNEQFF. The CDR3 nucleotides read TGTGCCAGCAGCCAGTCCGGGACAGGATACAATGAGCAGTTCTTC. V usage is TRBV11-3 and J usage is TRBJ2-1; TRBD1 aligns across 8 bases. With 5 bases clipped from V and 4 bases from J, the junction kept 7 bases outside the gene matches. The CDR3 is 15 residues long. Germline V lookup: CDR1 SGHNT, CDR2 YENEEA.

This clone rates as medium-sized. J is TRBJ2-7 and V is TRBV7-3; 7 bases match TRBD1. Germline V gene lookup returns CDR1 SGHTA and CDR2 FQGTGA. The V segment lost 2 bases and the J segment 6 bases; nucleotides outside the gene matches: 13. This CDR3 comprises 16 residues. The DNA for the CDR3 is TGTGCCAGCAGCTTATATGGACAGGTCGCCTCGGGCGAGCAGTACTTC. Translated: CASSLYGQVASGEQYF.

The chain combines TRBV7-3 with TRBJ1-1; D remains unclear. The CDR3 covers 13 residues. The germline V gene encodes CDR1 SGHTA and CDR2 FQGTGA. The ends were cut back, 2 bases at V and 3 bases at J, with 7 bases in the middle. The CDR3 DNA is TGTGCCAGCAGCTTAGTGAGGGACACTGAAGCTTTCTTT. Its translation: CASSLVRDTEAFF.

The chain is built from TRBV19 and TRBJ2-2; D might be TRBD2 (5 bases). This CDR3 spans 16 amino acids. Germline V CDR1 and CDR2: LNHDA, SQIVND (reference sequence). Trimming shortened V by 3 bases and J by 4 bases, and 15 bases separated the two germline ends. CDR3 sequence (DNA): TGTGCCAGTAGTATGTCGCTGGGCGGGTTCACCGGGGAGCTGTTTTTT. Translated: CASSMSLGGFTGELFF.

This clone has more than one count but fewer than ten. The V call is TRBV6-1, the J call TRBJ2-7, with a possible D match to TRBD2 (5 bases). CDR1 MNHNS and CDR2 SASEGT come from the germline V gene. The V gene lost 2 bases and the J gene lost 3 bases, with 20 bases spanning the gap. The CDR3 has 17 amino acids. DNA for the CDR3: TGTGCCAGCAGTGAAATCCCCCCACGAGGAGGAGACTACGAGCAGTACTTC. This gives the protein CASSEIPPRGGDYEQYF.

The V gene is TRBV9, the J gene TRBJ2-1, with D unclear. Trimming cost V 0 bases and J 5 bases, with 15 bases left between them. The length of the CDR3 is 16 residues. Germline V gene data show CDR1 as SGDLS and CDR2 as YYNGEE. This chain's CDR3 is CASSVGVSLTHNEQFF. In DNA, the CDR3 is TGTGCCAGCAGCGTAGGAGTCTCTTTAACACACAATGAGCAGTTCTTC.

CDR3 coding DNA: TGTGCCAGCAGCCAAGGACAGGGATTCTATGGCTACACCTTC. As protein: CASSQGQGFYGYTF. V is TRBV7-9 and J is TRBJ1-2; 8 nucleotides align to TRBD1. This CDR3 contains 14 residues. Germline V gives CDR1 SEHNR, CDR2 FQNEAQ (reference sequence). With 5 bases clipped from V and 4 bases from J, the junction kept 6 bases outside the gene matches.

This chain links TRBV6-6 with TRBJ1-4; D remains ambiguous. The CDR3 runs 14 residues. The V end lost 7 bases, the J end lost 15 bases, and 24 bases lay between the germline ends. CDR1 and CDR2 from the germline V gene are MNHNY and SVGAGI (reference sequence). This CDR3 reads CASIPETRGGGLFF. The CDR3 DNA sequence: TGTGCCAGCATCCCGGAGACACGGGGTGGAGGATTGTTTTTT.

This chain uses TRBV11-2 with TRBJ2-7; tentative D call: TRBD1 (5 bases). Germline assignment: CDR1 SGHAT and CDR2 FQNNGV. V was trimmed by 5 bases and J by 3 bases, leaving 14 bases between them. The CDR3 is made up of 14 amino acids. CDR3 nucleotides: TGTGCCAGCAGCGCCCCACAGGCTCGCTACGAGCAGTACTTC. Its protein product is CASSAPQARYEQYF.

V gene TRBV19 combines with J gene TRBJ1-2; D not resolved. This CDR3 is 13 amino acids long. Deletions cut 4 bases from V and 3 bases from J, with 9 bases between. Germline V gene data show CDR1 as LNHDA and CDR2 as SQIVND (reference sequence). Here the CDR3 reads CASSTITYYGYTF. Here the CDR3 DNA reads TGTGCCAGTAGTACGATTACCTACTATGGCTACACCTTC.

This clone was found a few times. DNA for the CDR3: TGTGCCACCAGCCCCCAACAGGGTTTATCCGAAAAACTGTTTTTT. Its protein is CATSPQQGLSEKLFF. The chain joins TRBV15 to TRBJ1-4, with a tentative D call TRBD1 (6 bases). CDR1 is LNHNV and CDR2 is YYDKDF in the germline V gene (reference sequence). V was cut by 5 bases and J by 8 bases, with 18 bases left in between. CDR3 length: 15 residues.

CDR3 DNA: TGTGCCACCAGTGCCTTGGGAGGCACCGGGGAGCTGTTTTTT. Translated: CATSALGGTGELFF. This rearrangement joins TRBV24-1 to TRBJ2-2, with D possibly TRBD2 on 6 matching bases. Germline lookup yields CDR1 KGHDR and CDR2 SFDVKD. Trimming removed 5 bases from V and 4 bases from J, with 10 bases in between. This CDR3 is 14 amino acids long.

The DNA for the CDR3 is TGCGCCAGCAGCCCGCCAGCGGGCGCCGGGGAGCTGTTTTTT. It translates to CASSPPAGAGELFF. This chain links TRBV5-1 with TRBJ2-2; a possible D gene is TRBD2 (6 bases). V was shortened by 4 bases and J by 6 bases, with 13 bases between the two germline ends. CDR1 and CDR2 from the germline V gene are SGHRS and YFSETQ. The CDR3 consists of 14 residues.

The V call is TRBV27, the J call TRBJ1-2; TRBD1 matches 8 bases. Losses at the gene ends were 8 bases for V and 7 bases for J; bases not matched to a gene: 6. The CDR3 has 12 residues. CDR1 MNHEY and CDR2 SMNVEV come from the germline V gene (reference sequence). In nucleotides, the CDR3 is TGTGCCAGCGGATACAGGGGGTTTGGCTACACCTTC. This codes for CASGYRGFGYTF.

V is TRBV28 and J is TRBJ1-5; no definite D call. The CDR3 sequence is 13 residues long. Deletions cut 6 bases from V and 0 bases from J, with 6 bases between. Germline V gene sequence: CDR1 MDHEN, CDR2 SYDVKM. The CDR3 sequence is CASRRPSNQPQHF. DNA of the CDR3: TGTGCCAGCAGGCGACCTAGCAATCAGCCCCAGCATTTT.

This CDR3 reads CASSYSRLRTDTQYF. DNA of the CDR3: TGTGCCAGCAGTTACTCCCGCCTACGCACAGATACGCAGTATTTT. The chain uses TRBV7-2 and TRBJ2-3; D unresolved. CDR3 length equals 15 residues. V was trimmed by 6 bases and J by 1 base, leaving 14 bases between them. Per germline, CDR1 SGHTA and CDR2 FQGNSA.

The J gene is TRBJ1-3, the V gene TRBV6-5, with D perhaps TRBD1 (5 bases). V was trimmed by 7 bases and J by 4 bases, leaving 17 bases between them. The CDR3 extends over 15 amino acids. From germline, CDR1 is MNHEY and CDR2 SVGAGI. CDR3 nucleotides: TGTGCCAGCAACCGAAGAGAGGGGCTCGGAAACACCATATATTTT. This encodes CASNRREGLGNTIYF.

The CDR3 sequence is CATSTPSGGPQETQYF. As DNA, the CDR3 is TGTGCCACCAGCACCCCCTCGGGGGGGCCCCAAGAGACCCAGTACTTC. The chain couples TRBV15 to TRBJ2-5; 8 nucleotides line up with TRBD2. With 4 bases clipped from V and 1 base from J, the junction kept 8 bases outside the gene matches. The germline V gene has CDR1 LNHNV and CDR2 YYDKDF (reference sequence). This CDR3 region has 16 residues.

This clone was detected once. This chain uses TRBV6-5 with TRBJ2-1; D gene unclear. CDR3 length: 13 amino acids. Germline CDR1 and CDR2: MNHEY and SVGAGI. V was trimmed by 2 bases and J by 9 bases, leaving 11 bases between them. CDR3 amino acids: CASSYGEVGEQFF. The CDR3, as DNA: TGTGCCAGCAGTTACGGCGAGGTGGGTGAGCAGTTCTTC.

This sequence joins TRBV5-4 and TRBJ2-5, with 14 positions matching TRBD2. CDR1 is SGHNT, CDR2 YYREEE, per germline (reference sequence). This CDR3 has 17 residues. With V trimmed by 7 bases and J by 8 bases, 16 bases remained unmatched. The CDR3 DNA reads TGTGCCAGCCTACCCTCCCCAGGACTAGCGGGAGGAGACACCCAGTACTTC. Translated: CASLPSPGLAGGDTQYF.

This clone was counted a single time. The CDR3 coding sequence is TGCAGCGTTGAGGGGGCAGGTTACGAGCAGTACTTC. Translating it yields CSVEGAGYEQYF. This chain connects TRBV29-1 to TRBJ2-7; D is perhaps TRBD1 (6 bases). The V and J ends lost 3 bases and 4 bases respectively, with 10 bases between them. The CDR3 sequence is 12 residues long. Germline CDR1 reads SQVTM; CDR2 reads ANQGSEA.

The chain carries TRBV5-1 and TRBJ2-1; 10 nucleotides match TRBD1. The length of the CDR3 is 14 residues. Germline V lookup: CDR1 SGHRS, CDR2 YFSETQ. J gave up 4 bases and V 5 bases, and 3 bases lay outside the gene matches. Written as DNA, the CDR3 is TGCGCCAGCAGGCCGGGACAGGGGTACAATGAGCAGTTCTTC. Translated, it gives CASRPGQGYNEQFF.

This rearrangement joins TRBV2 to TRBJ2-7, with D possibly matching TRBD1 (6 bases). Trimming removed 4 bases at V and 3 bases at J, with 13 bases between. The V gene's germline CDR1 is SNHLY and CDR2 FYNNEI. The length of the CDR3 is 14 residues. CDR3 in DNA: TGTGCCAGCAGTGCAGGGGTCTCCGTCTACGAGCAGTACTTC. This codes for CASSAGVSVYEQYF.

The chain links TRBV19 to TRBJ2-7; TRBD1 matches 7 bases. The CDR3 consists of 14 residues. Germline CDR1 LNHDA, CDR2 SQIVND (reference sequence). The ends lost 6 bases at V and 1 base at J; junction bases unmatched: 6. The CDR3: CASRNRGESYEQYF. The CDR3 DNA sequence: TGTGCCAGTAGGAACAGGGGAGAGTCCTACGAGCAGTACTTC.

The rearrangement uses TRBV4-1 and TRBJ2-1; 9 nucleotides match TRBD2. Germline-derived CDR1 and CDR2 are MGHRA and YSYEKL. V shed 0 bases, J shed 4 bases, and the junction held 7 bases outside the gene matches. The CDR3 runs 17 residues. DNA of the CDR3: TGCGCCAGCAGCCAAGAGACTAGCGGAACCCCTTACAATGAGCAGTTCTTC. This sequence encodes CASSQETSGTPYNEQFF.